This entry is about one T cell receptor (beta chain). Its target is unknown. The sample originates from a study of a mutant IDH1 vaccine in newly diagnosed glioma. Study-level information: Sex among treated patients split about 60% male, roughly 38% female; mean age was roughly 42 years. Previous care, which was radiotherapy, temozolomide, or both, most often involved both.

The sample's time point: baseline, week 1 (first vaccination visit). The treatment denotes: pre-vaccination baseline after standard-of-care therapy. General observations from the study: Most patients, approximately 93%, showed vaccine-induced immune responses. Apparently unrelated to pseudoprogression were changes in the top peripheral T cell clonotypes.

The CDR3 runs 15 residues. Germline assignment: CDR1 SGHAT and CDR2 FQDESV (reference sequence). V dropped 6 bases and J dropped 8; count of bases not matched to a gene: 10. Using immunoSEQ multiplex PCR, the repertoire was profiled, and TCRdb retains in-frame clones only, with some absent. The sample lists 35,000 to 40,000 clones; approximately 78% were seen once. Sequences were derived from PBMCs, sampled from a glioma patient treated with radiotherapy, temozolomide or both. The chain is built from TRBV11-1 and TRBJ2-3; 11 nucleotides align to TRBD2. The clonotype comes from a man aged 35 to 55 with glioma. Some clones in this sample may be carry-over from other donors' samples. The CDR3 region is CASSPLAGGRPTQYF. In nucleotides, the CDR3 is TGTGCCAGCAGTCCTCTAGCGGGGGGTAGGCCTACGCAGTATTTT.